This is a list of T cell receptor beta chains from one sample in a study of blood T cells in healthy people across ages. TCRdb fed the 5' RACE reads into MiXCR, producing one record per CDR3 protein. The repertoire includes about 730,000 distinct CDR3 sequences, roughly 45% of them detected once, and about 20% sits in the top ten. The sequenced sample was blood. These TCRs come from a woman aged 55-69 years in good health. Each CDR3 is given with its conserved first and last residue. The order of the fields is V gene, J gene, CDR3 protein.

V gene: TRBV20-1; J gene: TRBJ2-1; CDR3 protein: CSARVLAGVNNEQFF
V gene: TRBV24-1; J gene: TRBJ2-1; CDR3 protein: CATSDFATGGDPYNEQFF
V gene: TRBV7-8; J gene: TRBJ2-5; CDR3 protein: CASSLVIGGPQTQYF
V gene: TRBV20-1; J gene: TRBJ2-1; CDR3 protein: CSARTSGLYNEQFF
V gene: TRBV5-1; J gene: TRBJ2-2; CDR3 protein: CASSTGTENTGELFF
V gene: TRBV21-1; J gene: TRBJ1-5; CDR3 protein: CASSKVADRLWGNQPQHF
V gene: TRBV6-5; J gene: TRBJ2-1; CDR3 protein: CASSSPGSGRSYNEQFF
V gene: TRBV6-1; J gene: TRBJ1-1; CDR3 protein: CASKVAAAEAFF
V gene: TRBV20-1; J gene: TRBJ2-1; CDR3 protein: CSARAAEYNEQFF
V gene: TRBV6-5; J gene: TRBJ2-4; CDR3 protein: CASTPGLATKNIQYF
V gene: TRBV14; J gene: TRBJ2-1; CDR3 protein: CASNAGQGGHETQFF
V gene: TRBV27; J gene: TRBJ2-1; CDR3 protein: CASSLTPFSYNEQFF
V gene: TRBV6-2/TRBV6-3; J gene: TRBJ2-7; CDR3 protein: CASRRPPEQYF
V gene: TRBV29-1; J gene: TRBJ2-5; CDR3 protein: CSVDRTGQRETQYF
V gene: TRBV7-2; J gene: TRBJ2-1; CDR3 protein: CASSLVFRGNEQFF
V gene: TRBV29-1; J gene: TRBJ2-2; CDR3 protein: CSGGGGQDTGELFF
V gene: TRBV5-1; J gene: TRBJ2-7; CDR3 protein: CASRPSSGVSYEQYF
V gene: TRBV18; J gene: TRBJ2-3; CDR3 protein: CASSRSPGGTDTQYF
V gene: TRBV7-2; J gene: TRBJ1-2; CDR3 protein: CASRARGYTF
V gene: TRBV5-1; J gene: TRBJ2-1; CDR3 protein: CASSLDRLDEQFF
V gene: TRBV6-2/TRBV6-3; J gene: TRBJ1-2; CDR3 protein: CASGDNDYGYTF
V gene: TRBV6-5; J gene: TRBJ2-6; CDR3 protein: CASSYSAATGLFTGANVLTF
V gene: TRBV27; J gene: TRBJ2-3; CDR3 protein: CASSPGDFSTDTQYF
V gene: TRBV5-1; J gene: TRBJ2-3; CDR3 protein: CASSAGDPTDTQYF
V gene: TRBV5-1; J gene: TRBJ2-1; CDR3 protein: CASSVGRDSYNEQFF
V gene: TRBV3-1; J gene: TRBJ2-3; CDR3 protein: CASSQDRDVYDTQYF
V gene: TRBV29-1; J gene: TRBJ2-2; CDR3 protein: CSVEDQFSGELFF
V gene: TRBV7-8; J gene: .; CDR3 protein: CASSIKDRASEQYF
V gene: TRBV6-5; J gene: TRBJ2-3; CDR3 protein: CASSSLTSGQATDTQYF